A selection of T cell receptor beta chains follows, all from one sample in a study of blood T cell repertoires in COVID-19. Sequenced by immunoSEQ multiplex PCR; TCRdb stores in-frame clones only, minus some. The sample has about 380,000 clones; about 80% are singletons. The sequenced material came from peripheral blood. These receptors all stem from a human donor with acute or convalescent COVID-19. The donor label of this sample is uncertain. Both conserved end residues are trimmed from each CDR3. Not all rows give a size; the values are once, few, many and, for expanded clones, a class.

V gene	J gene	clone size	CDR3 protein
TRBV14	TRBJ2-3	NA	ASSQTQQGTDTQY
TRBV7-8	TRBJ2-2	NA	ASNNNGGTGTGELF
TRBV30	TRBJ1-1	NA	AYLLRGRSALGF
TRBV30	TRBJ2-2	NA	AWSVLRAGELF
TRBV19	TRBJ2-7	NA	ASRPSRGMGYEQY
TRBV5-5	TRBJ1-1	NA	ASSLRGDRVNTEAF
TRBV3-1/TRBV3-2	TRBJ1-1	NA	ASTHGLAGRANTEAF
TRBV19	TRBJ2-3	NA	ASSIQVSTDTQY
TRBV24-1	TRBJ2-7	NA	ATSLRATPYEQY
TRBV6-5	TRBJ1-2	NA	ASSWTGNSYGYT
TRBV7-9	TRBJ1-2	NA	ASSSTEYGYT
TRBV2	TRBJ1-3	NA	ASTWGHGNTIY
TRBV6-5	TRBJ1-1	NA	ASTNRGNTEAF
TRBV19	TRBJ2-2	NA	ASRDTGTGPGELF
TRBV6-5	TRBJ2-3	NA	ASSPPPADTQY
TRBV6-1	TRBJ1-4	NA	ASSEAGAEKLF
TRBV18	TRBJ2-5	NA	ASSPPLAGGPKTQY
TRBV7-2	TRBJ1-2	few	ASSAHAIGEGYT
TRBV11-3	TRBJ1-1	NA	ASSPSWWQGEAF
TRBV5-6	TRBJ1-1	NA	ASTVRGGAAEAF
TRBV11-2	TRBJ2-5	NA	ASSSGGREETQY
TRBV19	TRBJ1-5	many	ASSMRGNQPQH
TRBV5-5	TRBJ1-2	NA	ASSLTGTVGGYT
TRBV3-1/TRBV3-2	TRBJ2-7	NA	ASSQDITTSQY
TRBV6-5	TRBJ2-7	NA	ASSRQGQGAFEQY
TRBV18	TRBJ1-5	once	ASSPEAGLSNQPQH
TRBV5-1	TRBJ2-6	NA	ASGTGRSGANVLT
TRBV5-4	TRBJ2-2	NA	ASSLGDRVSTGELF
TRBV19	TRBJ2-5	NA	ASTPTGGTETQY
TRBV29-1	TRBJ1-1	NA	SVAQGQGAQAF
TRBV11-2	TRBJ2-7	NA	ASSSGTGRGGEQY
TRBV30	TRBJ2-3	NA	AWSVLGFSDTQY
TRBV30	TRBJ1-3	NA	AWSRGAEFGNTIY
TRBV2	TRBJ2-7	NA	ASRRGQAAYEQY
TRBV14	TRBJ2-3	NA	ASSQDPRTSGTDTQY
TRBV4-2	TRBJ2-1	few	ASSHRRRASGDNEQF
TRBV30	TRBJ1-6	NA	AWSVPGQGVPLH
TRBV5-1	TRBJ2-5	NA	ASSLTGRGWETQY
TRBV3-1/TRBV3-2	TRBJ2-7	NA	ASSQSSGISYEQY
TRBV7-9	TRBJ1-2	NA	ASSAPGTGLRGYT
TRBV5-6	TRBJ2-5	NA	ASSDWRKSSGGETQY